The 9 T cell receptor beta chains below all came from one sample that was sequenced in a study of tumor-infiltrating lymphocytes in primary liver carcinoma. Starting from approximately 470 ng of total RNA, TCR beta cDNA was produced with a primer in the constant region. Modified slightly, ARM-PCR produced TCR beta libraries over three nested multiplex PCR rounds. Two initial PCR rounds of around 9 cycles each paired TRBV1-TRBV30 forward primers with a C-beta reverse primer. One entry per CDR3 protein, called by TCRdb with MiXCR from the multiplex PCR reads. The sample includes some 20,000 distinct CDR3 sequences, under 85% of them seen just once. Scientists recovered RNA and DNA together from approximately 20-30 mg of unsorted bulk tissue. Source material: liver tumor tissue from sampling region 4. Documented subset: tumor region T4, right-lateral pole. The source is a woman under 40 with primary liver carcinoma and hepatitis B virus infection.

Worth noting for this clonotype: A junction end diverges from the germline sequence, so it may reflect a read error. The chain carries TRBV7-9 and TRBJ2-2; D gene ambiguous. The CDR3 spans 14 residues. Germline lookup yields CDR1 SEHNR and CDR2 FQNEAQ (reference sequence). The CDR3 sequence: CASILTPRDGELFF. The CDR3 region has the DNA TGTGCCAGCATCTTAACACCTAGGGACGGGGAGCTGTTTTTT.

Turning to this clonotype: The missing conserved phenylalanine or tryptophan at the end of this CDR3 makes a read error likely. The V gene is TRBV9, the J gene TRBJ2-7; 10 bases are a match to TRBD1. The CDR3 is 16 residues long. CDR1 is SGDLS and CDR2 is YYNGEE in the germline V gene. V trimming: 0 bases; J trimming: 3 bases; junction bases outside the gene matches: 6. The CDR3 loop reads CASSVGSGTGDYEQYL. The CDR3 DNA reads as TGTGCCAGCAGCGTAGGGTCCGGGACAGGGGACTACGAGCAGTACCTC.

The chain is built from TRBV5-1 and TRBJ2-1; 11 nucleotides align to TRBD2. The V and J ends lost 3 bases and 7 bases, in that order; junction bases with no gene match: 6. Germline V gene lookup returns CDR1 SGHRS and CDR2 YFSETQ. The CDR3 covers 15 residues. CDR3: CASSSGLAGSNEQFF. CDR3 coding DNA: TGCGCCAGCAGCTCCGGACTAGCGGGTTCTAATGAGCAGTTCTTC.

In regard to this clonotype: Relative to the germline gene, one junction end is altered; a read error may explain this. The chain carries TRBV6-5 and TRBJ2-5; 10 nucleotides align to TRBD1. In germline, CDR1 is MNHEY, CDR2 SVGAGI. This CDR3 has 13 amino acids. For the CDR3, the DNA is TGCGACAGCAGTACCGACAGGGGGCTGACCCGGTACTTC. Translated, it gives CDSSTDRGLTRYF.

Turning to this clonotype: The junction and the germline gene differ at one end; a read error may be behind it. The rearrangement links TRBV4-3 to TRBJ2-7; D might be TRBD1 (5 bases). Germline assignment: CDR1 LGHNA and CDR2 YSLEER. The CDR3 is 15 amino acids. CDR3 protein: CASRQDRWTWREQYF. The CDR3 bases are TGCGCCAGCAGGCAAGATCGCTGGACATGGCGGGAGCAGTACTTC.

About this clonotype: The germline gene is not matched at one end of the junction; a read error may be the cause. The chain couples TRBV11-2 to TRBJ2-7, with D perhaps TRBD2 (6 bases). This CDR3 region has 15 residues. Germline CDR1 and CDR2: SGHAT and FQNNGV. CDR3 protein: CASTLGVSGSYDQYF. For the CDR3, the DNA is TGTGCCAGCACCTTAGGAGTTAGCGGTTCCTACGACCAATACTTC.

Concerning this clonotype: With a much larger clone just one base away, this may be a read error. This chain connects TRBV6-5 to TRBJ1-1; D remains ambiguous. Germline V gene sequence: CDR1 MNHEY, CDR2 SVGAGI. This CDR3 has 13 residues. Here the CDR3 reads CASNEGTCTEAFF. In nucleotides, the CDR3 is TGTGCCAGCAATGAGGGAACTTGCACTGAAGCCTTCTTT.

With regard to this clonotype: The conserved phenylalanine or tryptophan is not found at the CDR3 terminus, so this likely reflects a read error. Because the CDR3's place on the DNA is in doubt, the DNA is left out and the CDR3 is given as listed by TCRdb. The J gene is TRBJ2-1, the V gene TRBV7-9; the table's TRBD1 call for D was not verified on the DNA. The CDR3 is 13 residues long, ends included. Germline V gives CDR1 SEHNR, CDR2 FQNEAQ (reference sequence). CDR3: CASSLDRGDEHFI.

In regard to this clonotype: The CDR3 does not close with the conserved phenylalanine or tryptophan, likely indicating a read error. V is TRBV6-2 or TRBV6-3 and J is TRBJ2-1; 7 bases match TRBD2. The CDR3 has 18 amino acids. The V and J ends lost 0 bases and 4 bases, in that order; junction bases with no gene match: 12. Per germline, CDR1 MNHEY and CDR2 SVGEGT. The CDR3 loop is CASSYSAGGSFIYNEQFL. The DNA for the CDR3 is TGTGCCAGCAGTTACTCTGCTGGCGGGAGCTTCATTTACAATGAGCAGTTCCTC.